The 3 T cell receptor beta chains reported below all come from one sample, sequenced in a study of post-analysis software for immune sequencing data (dated by TCRdb to between 2014 and 2016). The library relied on PCR. TCRdb shows the sequencer as Illumina HiSeq 2500. To reduce PCR and sequencing biases, unique molecular identifiers were incorporated into the TCR beta cDNA libraries. Starting from the raw public reads, TCRdb applied fastp trimming at Q25, assembled clones with MiXCR and retained in-frame beta chains. Each CDR3 protein gets just one entry, which takes the most common genes and DNA from the rows behind it. This sample has about half a million distinct CDR3 sequences in its table, and under 40% of those were observed once. Around 6.1% of the sample rests with the top ten. Overall study outcomes, separate from this receptor: Patients showed significantly higher frequencies than controls for a handful of TRBV segments, among them TRBV5-6, TRBV5-1 and TRBV20-1.

Their recognized antigens are unknown. The source material was blood. These receptors were obtained from a girl between 2 and 17 years old with multiple sclerosis.

The genes are TRBV7-8 and TRBJ1-5, with 11 bases matching TRBD1. V trimming: 0 bases; J trimming: 6 bases; junction bases outside the gene matches: 10. The CDR3 is 18 residues long. CDR1 is SGHVS, CDR2 FQNEAQ, per germline. The CDR3 region has the DNA TGTGCCAGCAGCTTAGCGAAGATACCGGGACAGGGGGTTCAGCCCCAGCATTTT. This gives the protein CASSLAKIPGQGVQPQHF.

CDR3: CSASRRGVGTEAFF. The CDR3 region has the DNA TGCAGTGCTAGCAGACGGGGAGTTGGGACTGAAGCTTTCTTT. This chain uses TRBV20-1 with TRBJ1-1, with D uncertain. CDR3 length equals 14 residues. The V end lost 3 bases, the J end lost 5 bases, and 16 bases lay between the germline ends. The germline V gene has CDR1 DFQATT and CDR2 SNEGSKA (reference sequence).

About this clonotype itself: The conserved final phenylalanine or tryptophan is absent from the CDR3, which likely points to a read error. This chain uses TRBV10-1 with TRBJ2-1; the D gene is possibly TRBD2 (6 bases). The germline V gene has CDR1 WNHNN and CDR2 SYGVQD (reference sequence). This CDR3 region has 13 residues. V lost 8 bases and J 4 bases, leaving 12 bases between the germline ends. In DNA form, the CDR3 reads TGCGCCAGCGGCGGGACCGTATACAATGAGCAGTTCTTA. As protein: CASGGTVYNEQFL.